The 12 T cell receptor beta chains below all came from one sample that was sequenced in a study of siplizumab effects on memory and regulatory T cells. The repertoire was sequenced with immunoSEQ multiplex PCR; TCRdb's copy has only in-frame clones and lacks some. The data contain more than 95,000 clones, about 93% of them singletons. Input material: CD4+ T cells sorted from blood. These receptors came from a human donor in good health.

The chain has TRBV6-5 and TRBJ2-3; 7 bases are a match to TRBD2. The germline V gene encodes CDR1 MNHEY and CDR2 SVGAGI. This CDR3 is 15 amino acids long. The ends lost 6 bases at V and 1 base at J; junction bases unmatched: 7. CDR3: CASSPAAGGTDTQYF. CDR3 coding DNA: TGTGCCAGCAGCCCAGCGGCGGGGGGCACAGATACGCAGTATTTT.

The chain employs TRBV12-2 and TRBJ1-5; TRBD1 is the table's D call, not checked against the DNA. TRBV12-2 is shown as a pseudogene. The CDR3 loop spans 14 amino acids. As DNA, the CDR3 is TGTGCAAGTCGCTTCAGGGGCCCGAATAAGCCCCAGCATTTT. Translation gives CASRFRGPNKPQHF.

The chain links TRBV4-1 to TRBJ1-1; 7 positions agree with TRBD1. CDR3 size: 16 residues. V dropped 4 bases and J dropped 1; count of bases not matched to a gene: 9. Germline V gives CDR1 MGHRA, CDR2 YSYEKL. This CDR3 reads CASSPSSRTGNTEAFF. In DNA, the CDR3 is TGCGCCAGCAGCCCAAGTTCTCGGACAGGGAACACTGAAGCTTTCTTT.

The chain employs TRBV6-1 and TRBJ2-7; possibly TRBD1 or TRBD2 for D (5 bases each). The CDR3 contains 11 residues. Trimming shortened V by 2 bases and J by 9 bases, and 8 bases separated the two germline ends. CDR1 is MNHNS and CDR2 is SASEGT in the germline V gene. The CDR3 loop is CASSEYGGQYF. The CDR3 coding sequence is TGTGCCAGCAGTGAATATGGGGGGCAGTACTTC.

The chain is built from TRBV11-2 and TRBJ2-7, with a tentative D call TRBD1 (5 bases). The CDR3 is made up of 13 amino acids. The germline gives CDR1 SGHAT, CDR2 FQNNGV. Trimming took 2 bases from V and 4 from J, leaving 9 bases between them. The chain's CDR3 is CASSLWTIYEQYF. Here the CDR3 DNA reads TGTGCCAGCAGCTTATGGACAATTTACGAGCAGTACTTC.

The CDR3: CAISESRTDGQYF. The DNA of the CDR3 is TGTGCCATCAGTGAGTCCAGGACAGATGGGCAGTACTTC. The J gene is TRBJ2-7, the V gene TRBV10-3, with D possibly matching TRBD1 (6 bases). The CDR3 is 13 residues long. Trimming shortened V by 0 bases and J by 9 bases, and 12 bases separated the two germline ends. Germline CDR1 and CDR2: ENHRY and SYGVKD.

In the case of this clone: The junction departs from the called germline gene at one end, perhaps through a read error. The chain recombines TRBV7-9 with TRBJ2-3; the D gene is possibly TRBD2 (6 bases). Germline CDR1 and CDR2: SEHNR and FQNEAQ (reference sequence). The CDR3 extends over 13 amino acids. In DNA, the CDR3 is TGTGCCAGCAGCGTAGCGGACACAGATACGCAGTATTTT. This sequence encodes CASSVADTDTQYF.

This clone occurred once. The chain links TRBV30 to TRBJ2-3, with D uncertain. Germline V gene sequence: CDR1 GTSNPN, CDR2 SVGIG (reference sequence). The V gene lost 0 bases and the J gene lost 5 bases, with 9 bases spanning the gap. The CDR3 loop spans 13 amino acids. CDR3 amino acids: CAWSVDRIDTQYF. CDR3 nucleotides: TGTGCCTGGAGTGTAGACCGCATAGATACGCAGTATTTT.

The chain combines TRBV29-1 with TRBJ2-3, with 9 bases that match TRBD1. The germline CDR1 and CDR2 sequences are SQVTM and ANQGSEA. V trimming: 6 bases; J trimming: 4 bases; junction bases outside the gene matches: 8. The CDR3 length is 14 residues. The CDR3 spells CSVTQGAKSDTQYF. In nucleotides, the CDR3 is TGCAGCGTCACACAGGGGGCGAAGTCAGATACGCAGTATTTT.

This clone has only a few counts. The chain carries TRBV25-1 and TRBJ1-1, with TRBD1 identical over 9 bases. This CDR3 is built from 13 residues. From germline, CDR1 is MGHDK and CDR2 SYGVNS. Germline trimming cut 6 bases from V and 3 bases from J; bases unmatched to any gene: 2. In DNA, the CDR3 is TGTGCCAGCAGCAGGACAGGGGACACTGAAGCTTTCTTT. Translating gives CASSRTGDTEAFF.

This chain joins TRBV7-2 and TRBJ2-1; D call uncertain. The V and J ends lost 5 bases and 0 bases respectively, with 14 bases between them. The CDR3 is 16 residues long. The germline gives CDR1 SGHTA, CDR2 FQGNSA. CDR3 DNA sequence: TGTGCCAGCAGCCCTAGGACCTACCGCTCCTACAATGAGCAGTTCTTC. This encodes CASSPRTYRSYNEQFF.

The V gene is TRBV5-1, the J gene TRBJ2-4; 11 bases map to TRBD2. V gave up 4 bases and J gave up 9 bases; unmatched junction bases: 12. The CDR3 totals 16 residues. Germline loops: CDR1 SGHRS, CDR2 YFSETQ. The CDR3 loop reads CASSLNSGRAIGIQYF. The DNA of the CDR3 is TGCGCCAGCAGCCTAAATAGCGGGAGGGCCATAGGCATTCAGTACTTC.